The 22 T cell receptor beta chains below all came from one sample that was sequenced in a study of T cells in Graves' hyperthyroidism and ophthalmopathy. The CDR3 regions of TCR beta were amplified from RNA transcripts. During a first-round RT-PCR of the TCR CDR3, the HTBI primer set was used. TCRdb reanalysed the multiplex PCR reads using MiXCR and keeps one entry per CDR3 protein. The table has more than 300,000 distinct CDR3 sequences, about 15% seen once. Sequenced input: blood. The source is a woman aged 25 to 39 with Graves' hyperthyroidism.

Many counts were recorded for this clonotype. The J gene is TRBJ2-3, the V gene TRBV2, with 13 positions matching TRBD2. The CDR3 runs 14 residues. Germline CDR1 and CDR2: SNHLY and FYNNEI. J gave up 4 bases and V 8 bases, and 3 bases lay outside the gene matches. CDR3 protein: CASFGLAGADTQYF. Written as DNA, the CDR3 is TGTGCCAGCTTCGGACTAGCGGGAGCAGATACGCAGTATTTT.

This clonotype was found many times. V and J are TRBV20-1 and TRBJ2-7; 9 nucleotides match TRBD2. The germline gives CDR1 DFQATT, CDR2 SNEGSKA (reference sequence). CDR3 length: 13 residues. The V segment lost 4 bases and the J segment 7 bases; nucleotides outside the gene matches: 8. CDR3 in amino acids: CSAIGLAGFEQYF. CDR3 bases: TGCAGTGCTATTGGGCTAGCGGGATTTGAGCAGTACTTC.

This chain uses TRBV12-3 or TRBV12-4 with TRBJ2-3; 8 bases agree with TRBD2. With V trimmed by 6 bases and J by 2 bases, 4 bases remained unmatched. The CDR3 runs 14 residues. The CDR3 sequence: CASRTTSDTDTQYF. CDR3 bases: TGTGCCAGCAGAACGACTAGCGACACAGATACGCAGTATTTT.

The sample holds many counts of this clonotype. CDR3 DNA sequence: TGTGCCTGGGACCGCACTAGCGAACACGAGCAGTACTTC. Its protein is CAWDRTSEHEQYF. This sequence joins TRBV30 and TRBJ2-7; 7 positions match TRBD2. Germline CDR1 and CDR2: GTSNPN and SVGIG (reference sequence). The CDR3 spans 13 residues. J lost 5 bases, V lost 5 bases, and 9 bases had no gene match.

This clonotype was recorded at least ten times. The V call is TRBV12-3 or TRBV12-4, the J call TRBJ2-1; tentatively, D is TRBD2 (6 bases). The CDR3 sequence is 14 residues long. The germline V and J ends were trimmed by 3 bases and 7 bases, with 13 bases remaining between them. The CDR3 loop is CASSLNGGINEQFF. CDR3 nucleotides: TGTGCCAGCAGTTTGAACGGCGGGATTAATGAGCAGTTCTTC.

This clonotype was counted many times. The chain employs TRBV7-2 and TRBJ2-7; D gene unclear. V lost 1 base to trimming and J lost 4 bases, with 14 bases between them. The CDR3 consists of 15 residues. Looked up from germline, CDR1 is SGHTA and CDR2 is FQGNSA. CDR3 nucleotide sequence: TGTGCCAGCAGCTTAGGGCTTGTACCTGGGTACGAGCAGTACTTC. It codes for CASSLGLVPGYEQYF.

The CDR3 DNA sequence: TGTGCCAGCAGGGGAGCGGGAGAAGGCACCGGGGAGCTGTTTTTT. It is translated as CASRGAGEGTGELFF. The genes are TRBV6-1 and TRBJ2-2; 8 bases line up with TRBD2. CDR1 is MNHNS, CDR2 SASEGT, per germline. The CDR3 spans 15 residues. Losses at the gene ends were 6 bases for V and 4 bases for J; bases not matched to a gene: 7.

The V call is TRBV20-1, the J call TRBJ2-2; tentative D call: TRBD2 (6 bases). Germline-derived CDR1 and CDR2 are DFQATT and SNEGSKA (reference sequence). The V gene lost 5 bases and the J gene lost 6 bases, with 13 bases spanning the gap. This CDR3 has 13 amino acids. The CDR3 DNA reads as TGCAGTGCTGCCACGGGAGTGGCCGGGGAGCTGTTTTTT. Translated: CSAATGVAGELFF.

Ten or more counts support this clonotype. This chain connects TRBV20-1 to TRBJ2-3; TRBD2 matches 8 bases. Per the germline V gene, CDR1 is DFQATT and CDR2 is SNEGSKA (reference sequence). The CDR3 totals 16 residues. J gave up 0 bases and V 2 bases, and 7 bases lay outside the gene matches. Written as DNA, the CDR3 is TGCAGTGCTAGACCGACTAGCGTTCGAAGCACAGATACGCAGTATTTT. Protein sequence: CSARPTSVRSTDTQYF.

The rearrangement links TRBV27 to TRBJ2-3; TRBD2 matches at 8 bases. This CDR3 region has 14 residues. With 5 bases clipped from V and 5 bases from J, the junction kept 6 bases outside the gene matches. CDR1 MNHEY and CDR2 SMNVEV come from the germline V gene (reference sequence). CDR3 amino acids: CASSLRAGGDTQYF. CDR3 nucleotides: TGTGCCAGCAGTCTCCGGGCGGGAGGAGATACGCAGTATTTT.

On this clonotype: This may be a read error: a much more frequent sequence differs by one nucleotide. The chain links TRBV20-1 to TRBJ2-1; 10 bases are a match to TRBD2. J gave up 0 bases and V 0 bases, and 8 bases lay outside the gene matches. CDR1 is DFQATT, CDR2 SNEGSKA, per germline (reference sequence). The CDR3 is 18 amino acids. CDR3 protein: CSARDTSGTSSSYNEQFF. The CDR3 DNA sequence: TGCAGTGCTAGAGATACTAGCGGGACGTCCAGCTCCTACAATGAGCAGTTCTTC.

This clonotype has only a few counts. The chain joins TRBV9 to TRBJ1-2; D ambiguous. The length of the CDR3 is 14 residues. In germline, CDR1 is SGDLS, CDR2 YYNGEE. V lost 3 bases to trimming and J lost 2 bases, with 11 bases between them. The CDR3 loop reads CASSASPENYGYTF. The CDR3 DNA reads TGTGCCAGCAGCGCATCGCCAGAAAACTATGGCTACACCTTC.

This clonotype was observed a few times. The DNA for the CDR3 is TGTGCCAGCAGTTTAGGTAGGGGGAAGCCCCAGCATTTT. Protein sequence: CASSLGRGKPQHF. The chain joins TRBV27 to TRBJ1-5, with a possible D match to TRBD1 (6 bases). Trimming stripped 2 bases from V and 8 bases from J, with 10 bases between. This CDR3 is built from 13 residues. CDR1 and CDR2 from the germline V gene are MNHEY and SMNVEV (reference sequence).

This clonotype was seen many times. This rearrangement joins TRBV20-1 to TRBJ1-1; D not resolved. The CDR3 is 13 residues long. V dropped 3 bases and J dropped 6 bases, with 14 bases sitting between them. The germline V gene has CDR1 DFQATT and CDR2 SNEGSKA (reference sequence). In DNA form, the CDR3 reads TGCAGTGCTAGTGTCTCTGGGGTTGCTGAAGCTTTCTTT. Encoded protein: CSASVSGVAEAFF.

Ten or more counts support this clonotype. The rearrangement links TRBV10-2 to TRBJ2-7; perhaps D is TRBD1 or TRBD2 (6 bases each). There are 14 residues in the CDR3. V shed 8 bases and J shed 5 bases, with 19 bases lying between them. Germline V gene sequence: CDR1 WSHSY, CDR2 SAAADI. The CDR3 nucleotides read TGCGCCAGCCTCCAACGGAGGGGGGCGGACGAGCAGTACTTC. Its protein is CASLQRRGADEQYF.

The chain couples TRBV2 to TRBJ1-6; no clear D gene. V lost 6 bases, J lost 7 bases, and 4 bases lay in between. This CDR3 comprises 11 residues. Germline V gene data show CDR1 as SNHLY and CDR2 as FYNNEI. CDR3 loop: CASRENSPLHF. The CDR3 DNA reads TGTGCCAGCAGGGAAAATTCACCCCTCCACTTT. The whole variable domain, filled in from reference TRBV2 and TRBJ1-6, reads EPEVTQTPSHQVTQMGQEVILRCVPISNHLYFYWYRQILGQKVEFLVSFYNNEISEKSEIFDDQFSVERPDGSNFTLKIRSTKLEDSAMYFCASRENSPLHFGNGTRLTVT.

This rearrangement joins TRBV24-1 to TRBJ2-1, with 7 bases lining up with TRBD1. Looked up from germline, CDR1 is KGHDR and CDR2 is SFDVKD. The CDR3 has 14 residues. The junction had 5 bases not matched to a gene; V was cut back by 5 bases and J by 5 bases. This CDR3 is CATSGTGGNNEQFF. The CDR3 DNA sequence: TGTGCCACCAGTGGGACAGGAGGTAACAATGAGCAGTTCTTC.

This clonotype was detected many times. The rearrangement uses TRBV28 and TRBJ2-7; 10 bases line up with TRBD1. The CDR3 spans 15 residues. V was pared by 6 bases and J by 6 bases, with 11 bases of the junction left unmatched. Germline V gene data show CDR1 as MDHEN and CDR2 as SYDVKM. The CDR3 bases are TGTGCCAGCAGCACCCCCGGGACAGGGGTTGGCGAGCAGTACTTC. Its translation: CASSTPGTGVGEQYF.

V and J are TRBV19 and TRBJ1-1; D is uncertain. CDR1 is LNHDA, CDR2 SQIVND, per germline (reference sequence). The length of the CDR3 is 12 residues. V lost 6 bases and J lost 6, with 11 bases in between. This CDR3 reads CASSPIYAEAFF. The CDR3 coding sequence is TGTGCCAGTAGCCCTATTTACGCTGAAGCTTTCTTT.

This clonotype was observed a handful of times. The gene calls are TRBV6-1 and TRBJ1-1; no firm D call. CDR1 and CDR2 (germline): MNHNS, SASEGT. The CDR3 runs to 12 residues. V was cut by 0 bases and J by 8 bases, with 7 bases left in between. CDR3: CASSEAWKEAFF. CDR3 sequence (DNA): TGTGCCAGCAGTGAAGCTTGGAAAGAAGCTTTCTTT.

The chain combines TRBV6-1 with TRBJ2-7; maybe TRBD1 (5 bases). In germline, CDR1 is MNHNS, CDR2 SASEGT. The V end lost 5 bases, the J end lost 2 bases, and 10 bases lay between the germline ends. The CDR3 is made up of 13 amino acids. The CDR3 sequence: CASSRTLTYEQYF. The CDR3, as DNA: TGTGCCAGCAGTAGGACACTTACCTACGAGCAGTACTTC.

A few counts support this clonotype. This chain uses TRBV20-1 with TRBJ1-5; D is ambiguous. The CDR3 spans 13 residues. CDR1 is DFQATT, CDR2 SNEGSKA, per germline (reference sequence). Trimming removed 0 bases at V and 10 bases at J, with 13 bases between. The CDR3 protein is CSARDPLTNPQHF. Written as DNA, the CDR3 is TGCAGTGCTAGAGATCCCTTGACCAATCCCCAGCATTTT.